This T cell receptor beta chain stems from a study of shared clonotypes between healthy human individuals. TCRdb keeps only in-frame clones here, not all; method: immunoSEQ multiplex PCR. Here the sample spans some 500,000 clones, roughly 95% being singletons. The germline V gene has CDR1 LNHDA and CDR2 SQIVND (reference sequence). The CDR3 is 15 residues long. V lost 2 bases, J lost 4 bases, and 14 bases lay in between. This clone was observed once. The receptor comes from a woman in her twenties or thirties in good health. The sample consisted of naive CD4+ T cells sorted from blood. The subset here: CD45RA+ positively selected. This chain connects TRBV19 to TRBJ1-1; no firm D call. CDR3: CASSIQPGSGTEAFF. CDR3 sequence (DNA): TGTGCCAGTAGTATACAACCCGGGTCGGGCACTGAAGCTTTCTTT.